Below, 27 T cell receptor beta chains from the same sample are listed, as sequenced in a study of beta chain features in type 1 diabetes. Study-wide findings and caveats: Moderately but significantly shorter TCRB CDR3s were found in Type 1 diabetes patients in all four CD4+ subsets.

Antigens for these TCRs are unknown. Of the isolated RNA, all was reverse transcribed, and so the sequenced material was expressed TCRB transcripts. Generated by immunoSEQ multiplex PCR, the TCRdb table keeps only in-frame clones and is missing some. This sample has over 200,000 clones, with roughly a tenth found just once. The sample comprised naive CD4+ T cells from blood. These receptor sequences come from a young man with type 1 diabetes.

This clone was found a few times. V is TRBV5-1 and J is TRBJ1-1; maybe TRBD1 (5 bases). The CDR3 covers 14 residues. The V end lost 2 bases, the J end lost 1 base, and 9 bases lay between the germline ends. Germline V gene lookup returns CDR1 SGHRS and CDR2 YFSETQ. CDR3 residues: CASSLNQGNTEAFF. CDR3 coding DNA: TGCGCCAGCAGCTTAAACCAGGGGAACACTGAAGCTTTCTTT.

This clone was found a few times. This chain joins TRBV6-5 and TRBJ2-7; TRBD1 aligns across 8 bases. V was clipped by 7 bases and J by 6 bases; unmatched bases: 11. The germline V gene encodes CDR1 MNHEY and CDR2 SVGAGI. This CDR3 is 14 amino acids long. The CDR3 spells CASKPSQGASEQYF. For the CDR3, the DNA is TGTGCCAGCAAACCCTCGCAGGGGGCATCCGAGCAGTACTTC.

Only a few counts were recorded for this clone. As DNA, the CDR3 is TGTGCCAGCAGCTTTGGGACAGGGACCACAGATACGCAGTATTTT. This sequence encodes CASSFGTGTTDTQYF. The chain couples TRBV7-9 to TRBJ2-3; TRBD1 matches 9 bases. V shed 3 bases, J shed 2 bases, and the junction held 3 bases outside the gene matches. This CDR3 comprises 15 residues. CDR1 and CDR2 from the germline V gene are SEHNR and FQNEAQ (reference sequence).

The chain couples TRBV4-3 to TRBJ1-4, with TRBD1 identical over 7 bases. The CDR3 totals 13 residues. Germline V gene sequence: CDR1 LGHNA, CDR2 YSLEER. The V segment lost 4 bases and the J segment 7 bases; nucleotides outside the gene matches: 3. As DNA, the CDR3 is TGCGCCAGCAGCCGGGGACAGCTTGAAAAACTGTTTTTT. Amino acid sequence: CASSRGQLEKLFF.

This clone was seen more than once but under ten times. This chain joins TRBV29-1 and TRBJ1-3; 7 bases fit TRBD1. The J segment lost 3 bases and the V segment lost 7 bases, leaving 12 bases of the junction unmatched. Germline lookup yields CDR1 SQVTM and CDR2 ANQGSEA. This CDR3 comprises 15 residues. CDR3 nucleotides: TGCAGCGCCGCAACCCGGACAGGTCATGGAAACACCATATATTTT. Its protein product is CSAATRTGHGNTIYF.

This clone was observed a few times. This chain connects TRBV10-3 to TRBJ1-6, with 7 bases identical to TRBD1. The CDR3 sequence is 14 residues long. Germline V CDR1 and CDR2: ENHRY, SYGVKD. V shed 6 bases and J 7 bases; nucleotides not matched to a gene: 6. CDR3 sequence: CAISGRDRNSPLHF. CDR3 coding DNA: TGTGCCATCAGCGGCCGGGACAGAAATTCACCCCTCCACTTT.

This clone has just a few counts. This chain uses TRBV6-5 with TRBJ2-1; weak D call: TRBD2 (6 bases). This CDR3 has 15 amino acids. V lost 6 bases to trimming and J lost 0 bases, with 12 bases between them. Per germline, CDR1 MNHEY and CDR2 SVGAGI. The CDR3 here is CASRVAGSSYNEQFF. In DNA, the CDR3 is TGTGCCAGCAGGGTCGCCGGGAGCTCCTACAATGAGCAGTTCTTC.

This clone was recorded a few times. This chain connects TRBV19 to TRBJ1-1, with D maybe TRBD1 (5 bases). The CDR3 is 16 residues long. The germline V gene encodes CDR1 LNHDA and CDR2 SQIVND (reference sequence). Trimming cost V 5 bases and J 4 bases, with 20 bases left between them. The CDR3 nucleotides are TGTGCCAGTAGTGGGCAGGCCGGCCGCGGGGGCACTGAAGCTTTCTTT. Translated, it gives CASSGQAGRGGTEAFF. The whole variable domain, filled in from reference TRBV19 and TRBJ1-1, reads DGGITQSPKYLFRKEGQNVTLSCEQNLNHDAMYWYRQDPGQGLRLIYYSQIVNDFQKGDIAEGYSVSREKKESFPLTVTSAQKNPTAFYLCASSGQAGRGGTEAFFGQGTRLTVV.

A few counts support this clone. Here the CDR3 DNA reads TGTGCCAGCAGCCAAGGAGCCTACGAGCAGTACTTC. Its translation: CASSQGAYEQYF. V usage is TRBV4-2 and J usage is TRBJ2-7; D is ambiguous. The CDR3 length is 12 residues. The V gene lost 1 base and the J gene lost 2 bases, with 3 bases spanning the gap. Germline V gives CDR1 LGHNA, CDR2 YNFKEQ.

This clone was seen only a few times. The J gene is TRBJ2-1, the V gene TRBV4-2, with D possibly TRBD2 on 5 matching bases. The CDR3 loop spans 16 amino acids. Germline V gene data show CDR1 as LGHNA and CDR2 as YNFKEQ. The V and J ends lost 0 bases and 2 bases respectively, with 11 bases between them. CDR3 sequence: CASSQEKRGTYNEQFF. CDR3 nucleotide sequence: TGTGCCAGCAGCCAAGAAAAAAGAGGGACCTACAATGAGCAGTTCTTC.

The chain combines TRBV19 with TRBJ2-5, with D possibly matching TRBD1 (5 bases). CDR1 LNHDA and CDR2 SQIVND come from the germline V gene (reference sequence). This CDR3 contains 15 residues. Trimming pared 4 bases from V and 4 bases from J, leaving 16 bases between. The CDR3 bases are TGTGCCAGTAGTAGCCAAAGGGGCGTGAGAGAGACCCAGTACTTC. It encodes CASSSQRGVRETQYF.

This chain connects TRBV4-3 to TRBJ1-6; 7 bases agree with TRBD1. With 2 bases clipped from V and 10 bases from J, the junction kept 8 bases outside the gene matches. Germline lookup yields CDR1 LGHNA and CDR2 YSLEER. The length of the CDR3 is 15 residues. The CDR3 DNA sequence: TGCGCCAGCAGCCAAACGACAGGGTCTGGATCACCCCTCCACTTT. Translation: CASSQTTGSGSPLHF.

CDR3 sequence reads: CASSGATNEKLFF. CDR3 nucleotide sequence: TGTGCCAGCAGCGGAGCAACTAATGAAAAACTGTTTTTT. This chain links TRBV7-2 with TRBJ1-4; D is uncertain. Trimming pared 5 bases from V and 0 bases from J, leaving 4 bases between. The CDR3 is made up of 13 amino acids. CDR1 is SGHTA, CDR2 FQGNSA, per germline. Full variable domain (remainder filled in from reference TRBV7-2 and TRBJ1-4): GAGVSQSPSNKVTEKGKDVELRCDPISGHTALYWYRQSLGQGLEFLIYFQGNSAPDKSGLPSDRFSAERTGGSVSTLTIQRTQQEDSAVYLCASSGATNEKLFFGSGTQLSVL.

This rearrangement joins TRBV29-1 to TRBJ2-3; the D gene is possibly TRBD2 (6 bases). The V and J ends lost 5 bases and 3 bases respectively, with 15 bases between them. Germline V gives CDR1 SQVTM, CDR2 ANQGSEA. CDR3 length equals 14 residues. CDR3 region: CSVLAAGSTDTQYF. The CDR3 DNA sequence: TGCAGCGTTTTAGCGGCCGGGAGTACAGATACGCAGTATTTT.

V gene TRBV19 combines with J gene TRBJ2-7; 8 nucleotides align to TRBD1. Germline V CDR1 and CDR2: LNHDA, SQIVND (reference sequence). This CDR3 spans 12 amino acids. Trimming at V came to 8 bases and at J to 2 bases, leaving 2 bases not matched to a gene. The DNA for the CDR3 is TGTGCCAGTGGGACAGGAGCCTACGAGCAGTACTTC. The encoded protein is CASGTGAYEQYF.

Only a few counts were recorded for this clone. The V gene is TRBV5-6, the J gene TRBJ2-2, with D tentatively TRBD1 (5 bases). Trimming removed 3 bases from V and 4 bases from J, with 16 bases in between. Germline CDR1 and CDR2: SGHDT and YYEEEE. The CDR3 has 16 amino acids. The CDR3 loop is CASSSYPRGITGELFF. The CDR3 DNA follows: TGTGCCAGCAGCTCCTACCCTAGGGGAATCACCGGGGAGCTGTTTTTT. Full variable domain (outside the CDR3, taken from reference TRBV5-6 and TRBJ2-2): DAGVTQSPTHLIKTRGQQVTLRCSPKSGHDTVSWYQQALGQGPQFIFQYYEEEERQRGNFPDRFSGHQFPNYSSELNVNALLLGDSALYLCASSSYPRGITGELFFGEGSRLTVL.

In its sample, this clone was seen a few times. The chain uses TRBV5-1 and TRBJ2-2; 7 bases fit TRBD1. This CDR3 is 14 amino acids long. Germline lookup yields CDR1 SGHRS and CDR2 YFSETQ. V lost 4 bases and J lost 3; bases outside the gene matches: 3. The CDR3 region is CASSRGRDTGELFF. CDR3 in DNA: TGCGCCAGCAGCAGGGGGCGCGACACCGGGGAGCTGTTTTTT.

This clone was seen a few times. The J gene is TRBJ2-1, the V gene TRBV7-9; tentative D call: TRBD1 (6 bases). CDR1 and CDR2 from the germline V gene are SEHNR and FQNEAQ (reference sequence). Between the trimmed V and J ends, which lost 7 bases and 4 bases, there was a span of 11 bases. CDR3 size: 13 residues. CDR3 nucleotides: TGTGCCAGCACCAAGGGGACATACAATGAGCAGTTCTTC. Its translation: CASTKGTYNEQFF.

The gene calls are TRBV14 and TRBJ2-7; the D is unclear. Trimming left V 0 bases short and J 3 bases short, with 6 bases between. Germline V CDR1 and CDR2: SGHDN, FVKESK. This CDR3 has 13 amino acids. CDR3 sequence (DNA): TGTGCCAGCAGCCAAGATGCGGTCTACGAGCAGTACTTC. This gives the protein CASSQDAVYEQYF.

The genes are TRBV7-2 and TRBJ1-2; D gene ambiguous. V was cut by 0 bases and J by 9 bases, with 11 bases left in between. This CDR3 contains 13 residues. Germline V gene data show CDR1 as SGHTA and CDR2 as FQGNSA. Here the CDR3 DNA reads TGTGCCAGCAGCTTAGCGCGGGCAGGAAGCTACACCTTC. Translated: CASSLARAGSYTF.

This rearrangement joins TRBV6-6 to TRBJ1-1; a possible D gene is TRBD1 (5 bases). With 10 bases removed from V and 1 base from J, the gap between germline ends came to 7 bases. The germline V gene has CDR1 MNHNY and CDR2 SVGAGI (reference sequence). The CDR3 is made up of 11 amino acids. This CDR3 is CATQGNTEAFF. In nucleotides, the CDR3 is TGTGCCACCCAGGGGAACACTGAAGCTTTCTTT.

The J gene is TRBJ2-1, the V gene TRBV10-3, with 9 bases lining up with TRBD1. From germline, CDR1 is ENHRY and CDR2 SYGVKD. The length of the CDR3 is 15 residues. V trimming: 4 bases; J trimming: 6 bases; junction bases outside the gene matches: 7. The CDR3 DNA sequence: TGTGCCATCAGTGCGGGACAGGGAGGGTTCAATGAGCAGTTCTTC. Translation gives CAISAGQGGFNEQFF.

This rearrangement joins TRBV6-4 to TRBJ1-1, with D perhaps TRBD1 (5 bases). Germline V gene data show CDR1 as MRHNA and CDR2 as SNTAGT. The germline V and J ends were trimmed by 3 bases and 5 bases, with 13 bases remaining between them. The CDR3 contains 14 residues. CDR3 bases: TGTGCCAGCAGTGAATCCCCAGGGAGGACTGAAGCTTTCTTT. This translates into CASSESPGRTEAFF.

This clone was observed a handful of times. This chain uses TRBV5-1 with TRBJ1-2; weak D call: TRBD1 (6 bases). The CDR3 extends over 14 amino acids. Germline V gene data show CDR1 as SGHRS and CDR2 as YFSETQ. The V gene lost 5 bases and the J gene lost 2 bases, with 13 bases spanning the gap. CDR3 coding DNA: TGCGCCAGCAGGCGGGGGGCAGAGAACTATGGCTACACCTTC. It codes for CASRRGAENYGYTF.

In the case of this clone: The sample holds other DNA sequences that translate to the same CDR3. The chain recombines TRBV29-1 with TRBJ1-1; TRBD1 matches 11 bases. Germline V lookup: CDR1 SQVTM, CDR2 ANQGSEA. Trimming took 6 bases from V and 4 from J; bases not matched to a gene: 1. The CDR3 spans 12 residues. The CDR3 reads CSVGTGGTEAFF. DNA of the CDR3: TGCAGCGTAGGGACAGGGGGCACTGAAGCTTTCTTT. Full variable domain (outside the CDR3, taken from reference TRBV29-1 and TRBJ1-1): SAVISQKPSRDICQRGTSLTIQCQVDSQVTMMFWYRQQPGQSLTLIATANQGSEATYESGFVIDKFPISRPNLTFSTLTVSNMSPEDSSIYLCSVGTGGTEAFFGQGTRLTVV.

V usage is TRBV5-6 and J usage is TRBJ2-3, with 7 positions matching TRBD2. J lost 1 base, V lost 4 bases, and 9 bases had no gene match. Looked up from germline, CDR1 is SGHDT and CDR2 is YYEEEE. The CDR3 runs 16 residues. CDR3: CASSGLAGVGTDTQYF. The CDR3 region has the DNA TGTGCCAGCAGCGGGCTCGCGGGGGTTGGCACAGATACGCAGTATTTT.

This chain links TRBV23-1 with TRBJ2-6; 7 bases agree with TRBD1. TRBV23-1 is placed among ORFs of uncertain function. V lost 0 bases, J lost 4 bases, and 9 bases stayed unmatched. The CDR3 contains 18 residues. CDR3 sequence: CASSQSPGGVGGANVLTF. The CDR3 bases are TGCGCCAGCAGTCAATCGCCAGGGGGTGTAGGAGGGGCCAACGTCCTGACTTTC.